This T cell receptor beta chain was documented in a study of cytomegalovirus exposure and HLA in healthy donors. The CDR3 runs to 14 residues. Trimming at V came to 5 bases and at J to 10 bases, leaving 2 bases not matched to a gene. Germline V lookup: CDR1 MNHNS, CDR2 SASEGT. Comment on this clone: Its antigen is not known.

Sequencing used immunoSEQ multiplex PCR; TCRdb keeps in-frame clones, though not all of them. This table has fewer than 250,000 clones, 86% appearing once. Study outcomes and limitations: It was reportedly the case that the classifier diagnosed cytomegalovirus status with high specificity and sensitivity. In vitro checks showed that a few CMV-associated chains really do target CMV antigens. Cytomegalovirus-associated status was assigned to some 180 TCR beta chains.

From the 120-subject validation cohort, which was separate from the roughly 700-subject first cohort, the donors were drawn. The material sequenced was PBMCs. The TCR originated in a woman in her late teens or twenties in good health and CMV-seronegative. The chain recombines TRBV6-1 with TRBJ2-1; 16 nucleotides align to TRBD2. CDR3 nucleotides: TGTGCCAGCAGTAAGGGACTAGCGGGGGGGGAGCAGTTCTTC. It yields the protein CASSKGLAGGEQFF.